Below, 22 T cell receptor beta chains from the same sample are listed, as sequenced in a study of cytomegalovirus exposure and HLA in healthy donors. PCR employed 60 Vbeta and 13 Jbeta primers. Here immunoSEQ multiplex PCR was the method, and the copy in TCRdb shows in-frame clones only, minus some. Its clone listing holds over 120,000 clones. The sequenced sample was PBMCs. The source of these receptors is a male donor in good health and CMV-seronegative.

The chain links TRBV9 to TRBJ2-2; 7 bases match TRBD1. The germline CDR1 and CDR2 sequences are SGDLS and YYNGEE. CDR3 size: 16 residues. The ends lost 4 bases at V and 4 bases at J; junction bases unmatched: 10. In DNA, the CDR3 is TGTGCCAGCAGCTCTCACAGGGGCGGCGGCACCGGGGAGCTGTTTTTT. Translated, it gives CASSSHRGGGTGELFF.

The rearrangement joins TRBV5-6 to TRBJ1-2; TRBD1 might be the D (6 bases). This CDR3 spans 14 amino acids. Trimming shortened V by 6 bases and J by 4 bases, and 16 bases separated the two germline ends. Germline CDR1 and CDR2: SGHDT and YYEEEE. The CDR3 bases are TGTGCCAGCACCCAGGGGTCAAACTCCTATGGCTACACCTTC. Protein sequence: CASTQGSNSYGYTF.

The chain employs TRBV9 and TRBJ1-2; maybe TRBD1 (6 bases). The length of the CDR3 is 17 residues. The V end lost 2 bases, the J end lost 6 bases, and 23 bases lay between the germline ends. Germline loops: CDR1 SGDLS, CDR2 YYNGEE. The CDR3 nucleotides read TGTGCCAGCAGCGTTACAATTAACAGGGAATTGGGCAATGGCTACACCTTC. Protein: CASSVTINRELGNGYTF.

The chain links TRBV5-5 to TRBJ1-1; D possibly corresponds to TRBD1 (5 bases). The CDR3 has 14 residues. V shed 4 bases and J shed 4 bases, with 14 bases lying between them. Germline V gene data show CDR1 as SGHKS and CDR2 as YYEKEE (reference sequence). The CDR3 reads CASSPGGGRTEAFF. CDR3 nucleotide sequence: TGTGCCAGCAGCCCCGGGGGAGGGCGCACTGAAGCTTTCTTT.

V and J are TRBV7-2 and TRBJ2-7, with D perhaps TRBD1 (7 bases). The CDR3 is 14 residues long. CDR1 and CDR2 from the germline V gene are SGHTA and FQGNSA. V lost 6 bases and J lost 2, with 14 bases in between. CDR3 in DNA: TGTGCCAGCAGTTTCCAGGGGGGAGCCTACGAGCAGTACTTC. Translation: CASSFQGGAYEQYF.

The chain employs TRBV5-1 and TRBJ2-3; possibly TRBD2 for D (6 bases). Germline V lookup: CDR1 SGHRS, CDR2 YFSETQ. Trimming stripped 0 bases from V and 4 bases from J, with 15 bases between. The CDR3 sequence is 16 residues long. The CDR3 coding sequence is TGCGCCAGCAGCTTGGGGCTAGCGCTAAATCCAGATACGCAGTATTTT. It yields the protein CASSLGLALNPDTQYF.

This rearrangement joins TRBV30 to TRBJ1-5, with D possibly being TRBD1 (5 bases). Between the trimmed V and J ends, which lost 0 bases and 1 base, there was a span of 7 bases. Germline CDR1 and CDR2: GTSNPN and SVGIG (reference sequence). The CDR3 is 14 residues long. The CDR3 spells CAWSVWGSNQPQHF. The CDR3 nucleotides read TGTGCCTGGAGTGTGTGGGGCAGCAATCAGCCCCAGCATTTT.

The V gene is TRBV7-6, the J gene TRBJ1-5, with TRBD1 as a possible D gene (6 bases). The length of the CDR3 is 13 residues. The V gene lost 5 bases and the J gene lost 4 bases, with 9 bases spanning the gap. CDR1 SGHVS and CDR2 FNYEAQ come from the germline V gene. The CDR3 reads CASSKDRNQPQHF. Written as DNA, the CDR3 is TGTGCCAGCAGCAAAGACAGGAATCAGCCCCAGCATTTT.

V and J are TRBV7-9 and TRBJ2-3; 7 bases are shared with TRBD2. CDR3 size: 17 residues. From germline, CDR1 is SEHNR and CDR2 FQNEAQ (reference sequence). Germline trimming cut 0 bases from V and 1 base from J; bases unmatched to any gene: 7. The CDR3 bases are TGTGCCAGCAGCTTAGCCTTGCGGGAGTTACGCACAGATACGCAGTATTTT. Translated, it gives CASSLALRELRTDTQYF.

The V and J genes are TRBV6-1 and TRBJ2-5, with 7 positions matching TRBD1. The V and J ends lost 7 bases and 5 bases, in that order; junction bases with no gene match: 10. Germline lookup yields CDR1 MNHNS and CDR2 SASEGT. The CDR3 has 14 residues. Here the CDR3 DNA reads TGTGCCAGCACCCTGGACAGGTTCGGGGAGACCCAGTACTTC. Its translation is CASTLDRFGETQYF.

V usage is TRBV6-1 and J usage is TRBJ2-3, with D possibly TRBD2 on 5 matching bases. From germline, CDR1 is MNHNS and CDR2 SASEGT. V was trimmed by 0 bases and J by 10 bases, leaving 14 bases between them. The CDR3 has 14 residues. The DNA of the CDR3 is TGTGCCAGCAGTGAAGCAGGCTTCCTCGGGGCGCAGTATTTT. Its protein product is CASSEAGFLGAQYF.

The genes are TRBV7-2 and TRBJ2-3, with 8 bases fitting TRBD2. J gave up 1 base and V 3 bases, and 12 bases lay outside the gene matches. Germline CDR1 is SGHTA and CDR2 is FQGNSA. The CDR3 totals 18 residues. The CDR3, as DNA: TGTGCCAGCAGCTTCGCCCTCCCTCGGGGGGGCCGCACAGATACGCAGTATTTT. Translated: CASSFALPRGGRTDTQYF.

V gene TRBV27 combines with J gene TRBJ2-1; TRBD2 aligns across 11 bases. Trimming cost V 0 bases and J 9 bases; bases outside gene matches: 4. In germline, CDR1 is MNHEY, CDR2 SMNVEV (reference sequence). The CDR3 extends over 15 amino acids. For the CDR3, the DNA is TGTGCCAGCAGTTTATCGGTAGCGGGAGGGCCTGAGCAGTTCTTC. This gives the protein CASSLSVAGGPEQFF.

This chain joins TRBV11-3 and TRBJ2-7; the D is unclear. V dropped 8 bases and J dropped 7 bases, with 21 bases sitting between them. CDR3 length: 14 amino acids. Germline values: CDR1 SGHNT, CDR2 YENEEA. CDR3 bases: TGTGCCAGCGCCGTCAAGTGGATACACGGGGAGCAGTACTTC. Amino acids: CASAVKWIHGEQYF.

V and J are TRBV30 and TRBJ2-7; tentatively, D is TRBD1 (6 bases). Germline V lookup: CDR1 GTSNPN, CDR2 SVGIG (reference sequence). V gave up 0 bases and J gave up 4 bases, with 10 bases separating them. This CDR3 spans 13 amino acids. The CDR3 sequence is CAWSVGQLYEQYF. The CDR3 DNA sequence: TGTGCCTGGAGTGTAGGACAGTTATACGAGCAGTACTTC.

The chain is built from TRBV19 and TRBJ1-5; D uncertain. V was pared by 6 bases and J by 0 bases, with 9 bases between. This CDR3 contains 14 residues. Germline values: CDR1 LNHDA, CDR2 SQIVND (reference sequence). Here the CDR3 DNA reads TGTGCCAGTAGGAGCATGGTTAGCAATCAGCCCCAGCATTTT. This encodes CASRSMVSNQPQHF. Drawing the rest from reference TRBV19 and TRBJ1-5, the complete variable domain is DGGITQSPKYLFRKEGQNVTLSCEQNLNHDAMYWYRQDPGQGLRLIYYSQIVNDFQKGDIAEGYSVSREKKESFPLTVTSAQKNPTAFYLCASRSMVSNQPQHFGDGTRLSIL.

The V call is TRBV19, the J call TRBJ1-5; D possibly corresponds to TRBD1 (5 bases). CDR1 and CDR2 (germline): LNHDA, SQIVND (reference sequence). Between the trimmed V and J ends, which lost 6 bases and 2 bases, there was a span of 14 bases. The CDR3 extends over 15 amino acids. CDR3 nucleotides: TGTGCCAGTAGCCCCAAGACCAGGGGCAATCAGCCCCAGCATTTT. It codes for CASSPKTRGNQPQHF.

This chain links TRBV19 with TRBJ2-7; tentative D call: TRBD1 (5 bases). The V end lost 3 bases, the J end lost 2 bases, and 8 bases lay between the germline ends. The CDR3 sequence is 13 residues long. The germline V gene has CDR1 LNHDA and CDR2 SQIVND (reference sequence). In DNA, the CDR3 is TGTGCCAGTAGTATTGGCAGGGCCTACGAGCAGTACTTC. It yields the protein CASSIGRAYEQYF.

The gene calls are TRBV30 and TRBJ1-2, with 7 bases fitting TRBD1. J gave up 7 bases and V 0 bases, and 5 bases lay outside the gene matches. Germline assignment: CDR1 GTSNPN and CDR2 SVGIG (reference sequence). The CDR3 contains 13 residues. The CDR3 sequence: CAWSVGQGGGYTF. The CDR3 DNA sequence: TGTGCCTGGAGTGTTGGGCAGGGGGGTGGCTACACCTTC.

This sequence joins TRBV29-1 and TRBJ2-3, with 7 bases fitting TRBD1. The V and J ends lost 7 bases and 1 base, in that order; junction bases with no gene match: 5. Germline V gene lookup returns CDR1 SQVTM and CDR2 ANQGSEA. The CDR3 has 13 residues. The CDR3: CSGNRGGTDTQYF. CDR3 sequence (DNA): TGCAGCGGGAACAGGGGCGGCACAGATACGCAGTATTTT.

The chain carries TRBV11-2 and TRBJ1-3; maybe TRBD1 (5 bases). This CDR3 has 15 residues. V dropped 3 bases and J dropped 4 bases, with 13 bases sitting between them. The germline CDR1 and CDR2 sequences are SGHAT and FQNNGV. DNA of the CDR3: TGTGCCAGCAGCTTCACAGGCTCTCAGGGAAACACCATATATTTT. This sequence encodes CASSFTGSQGNTIYF.

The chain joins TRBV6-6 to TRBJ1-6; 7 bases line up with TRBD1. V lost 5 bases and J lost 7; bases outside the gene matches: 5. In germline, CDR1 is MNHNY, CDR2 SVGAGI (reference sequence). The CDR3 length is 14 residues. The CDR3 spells CASSDRVENSPLHF. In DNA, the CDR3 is TGTGCCAGCAGTGACAGGGTCGAAAATTCACCCCTCCACTTT.